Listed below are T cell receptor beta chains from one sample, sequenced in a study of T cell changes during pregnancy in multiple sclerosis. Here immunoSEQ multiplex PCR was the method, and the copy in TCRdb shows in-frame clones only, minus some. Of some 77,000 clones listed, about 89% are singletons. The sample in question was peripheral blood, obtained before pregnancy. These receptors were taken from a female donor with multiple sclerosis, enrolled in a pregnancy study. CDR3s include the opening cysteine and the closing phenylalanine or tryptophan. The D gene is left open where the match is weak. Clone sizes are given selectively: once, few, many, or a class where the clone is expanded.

CDR3: CASSHRTVRDTYEKLFF
DNA: TGTGCCAGCAGCCATCGGACCGTTCGGGACACCTATGAAAAACTGTTTTTT
D: -
J: TRBJ1-4
size: -
V: TRBV4-2

CDR3: CASSANYGYTF
DNA: TGTGCCAGCAGTGCAAACTATGGCTACACCTTC
D: -
J: TRBJ1-2
size: few
V: TRBV25-1

CDR3: CASSRVGGRSGELFF
DNA: TGCGCCAGCAGCCGAGTTGGAGGGAGGAGCGGGGAGCTGTTTTTT
D: -
J: TRBJ2-2
size: -
V: TRBV5-1

CDR3: CASSPRGRANEKLFF
DNA: TGTGCCAGCAGCCCCCGGGGGAGGGCCAATGAAAAACTGTTTTTT
D: -
J: TRBJ1-4
size: -
V: TRBV5-5

CDR3: CASSFTLRPRQGDNEQFF
DNA: TGTGCCAGCAGTTTTACCTTACGGCCCCGACAGGGGGACAATGAGCAGTTCTTC
D: TRBD1
J: TRBJ2-1
size: -
V: TRBV28

CDR3: CASSAGGIDSHEQYF
DNA: TGTGCCAGCAGCGCCGGAGGGATCGATTCCCACGAGCAGTACTTC
D: -
J: TRBJ2-7
size: -
V: TRBV9

CDR3: CASSPGTSGEETQYF
DNA: TGTGCCAGCAGTCCCGGGACTAGCGGGGAAGAGACCCAGTACTTC
D: TRBD2
J: TRBJ2-5
size: -
V: TRBV5-6

CDR3: CASSWGGTYNEQFF
DNA: TGCGCCAGCAGCTGGGGGGGGACCTACAATGAGCAGTTCTTC
D: TRBD2
J: TRBJ2-1
size: once
V: TRBV5-1

CDR3: CASTQTGANTEAFF
DNA: TGTGCCAGCACCCAGACAGGGGCGAACACTGAAGCTTTCTTT
D: TRBD1
J: TRBJ1-1
size: -
V: TRBV2

CDR3: CASSQTGTAGETQYF
DNA: TGCGCCAGCAGCCAGACCGGGACAGCAGGAGAGACCCAGTACTTC
D: TRBD1
J: TRBJ2-5
size: -
V: TRBV4-1

CDR3: CASRRSSNTEAFF
DNA: TGTGCCAGCAGGCGGTCCTCTAACACTGAAGCTTTCTTT
D: -
J: TRBJ1-1
size: -
V: TRBV7-3

CDR3: CAPQSIRWIRQPQHF
DNA: TGTGCCCCTCAGAGCATCAGGTGGATACGCCAGCCCCAGCATTTT
D: -
J: TRBJ1-5
size: few
V: TRBV6-4

CDR3: CASSPTLAGAKETQYF
DNA: TGTGCCAGCTCACCAACCCTAGCGGGGGCGAAAGAGACCCAGTACTTC
D: TRBD2
J: TRBJ2-5
size: -
V: TRBV18

CDR3: CASSFFDRATEAFF
DNA: TGCGCCAGCAGCTTTTTTGACAGGGCGACTGAAGCTTTCTTT
D: TRBD1
J: TRBJ1-1
size: -
V: TRBV5-1

CDR3: CSVPSGTILETQYF
DNA: TGCAGCGTTCCATCCGGGACTATATTAGAGACCCAGTACTTC
D: TRBD2
J: TRBJ2-5
size: once
V: TRBV29-1

CDR3: CASSVAHGGDYGYTF
DNA: TGTGCCAGCAGCGTAGCCCATGGAGGGGACTATGGCTACACCTTC
D: -
J: TRBJ1-2
size: few
V: TRBV9

CDR3: CASSRSDSHKLFF
DNA: TGCGCCAGCAGTCGGTCGGACAGCCATAAACTGTTTTTT
D: -
J: TRBJ1-4
size: -
V: TRBV10-1

CDR3: CSAPKTSGYTF
DNA: TGCAGTGCACCCAAAACTTCGGGCTACACCTTC
D: -
J: TRBJ1-2
size: -
V: TRBV20-1

CDR3: CASAPSVGWTQYF
DNA: TGTGCTAGTGCCCCTTCCGTCGGGTGGACGCAGTATTTT
D: -
J: TRBJ2-3
size: -
V: TRBV12-5

CDR3: CSGASSGTDTQYF
DNA: TGCAGCGGAGCTAGCTCAGGCACAGATACGCAGTATTTT
D: -
J: TRBJ2-3
size: -
V: TRBV29-1

CDR3: CASRRSGQGEAFF
DNA: TGTGCCAGTAGACGGTCCGGGCAGGGTGAAGCTTTCTTT
D: -
J: TRBJ1-1
size: -
V: TRBV19

CDR3: CASSVRLGGSEQYF
DNA: TGTGCCAGCAGCGTGAGGCTAGGAGGTTCCGAGCAGTACTTC
D: -
J: TRBJ2-7
size: -
V: TRBV9

CDR3: CASGLAGGLSTGELFF
DNA: TGTGCCAGCGGACTAGCGGGGGGGCTAAGCACCGGGGAGCTGTTTTTT
D: TRBD2
J: TRBJ2-2
size: -
V: TRBV10-3

CDR3: CASSLEGRETQYF
DNA: TGTGCCAGCAGCTTAGAGGGGCGTGAGACCCAGTACTTC
D: -
J: TRBJ2-5
size: -
V: TRBV11-2

CDR3: CASRGTDRVYTGELFF
DNA: TGTGCCAGCAGGGGGACTGACAGGGTTTACACCGGGGAGCTGTTTTTT
D: -
J: TRBJ2-2
size: -
V: TRBV27

CDR3: CASSSPGTGGVRQFF
DNA: TGTGCCAGCAGCTCCCCCGGGACAGGGGGCGTTAGACAGTTCTTC
D: TRBD1
J: TRBJ2-1
size: -
V: TRBV5-6

CDR3: CASSYRGDTQYF
DNA: TGTGCCAGCAGCTACAGGGGAGATACGCAGTATTTT
D: TRBD1
J: TRBJ2-3
size: -
V: TRBV7-3

CDR3: CASSPAAQGAMSSSPLHF
DNA: TGCGCCAGCAGCCCCGCCGCTCAGGGGGCCATGAGTAGTTCACCCCTCCACTTT
D: TRBD1
J: TRBJ1-6
size: -
V: TRBV5-1

CDR3: CASRPLWGEAFF
DNA: TGTGCCAGCAGGCCCCTGTGGGGCGAAGCTTTCTTT
D: -
J: TRBJ1-1
size: once
V: TRBV28

CDR3: CASSFVRTGGLETQYF
DNA: TGTGCCAGCAGCTTCGTCAGGACAGGGGGTTTGGAGACCCAGTACTTC
D: TRBD1
J: TRBJ2-5
size: -
V: TRBV5-6

CDR3: CASSEASQFF
DNA: TGTGCCAGCAGTGAGGCTAGTCAATTCTTC
D: -
J: TRBJ2-1
size: few
V: TRBV6-1

CDR3: CASSPRLAGTPDTQYF
DNA: TGTGCCAGCAGCCCTCGACTAGCGGGAACCCCAGATACGCAGTATTTT
D: TRBD2
J: TRBJ2-3
size: once
V: TRBV13

CDR3: CAIRGQGDTGELFF
DNA: TGTGCCATCAGGGGACAGGGGGACACCGGGGAGCTGTTTTTT
D: TRBD1
J: TRBJ2-2
size: -
V: TRBV10-3

CDR3: CASSLPLRGDEQYF
DNA: TGTGCCAGCAGTTTACCCCTCCGGGGGGACGAGCAGTACTTC
D: TRBD2
J: TRBJ2-7
size: -
V: TRBV28

CDR3: CARSRAGSPRGYGYTF
DNA: TGTGCCAGAAGTAGAGCAGGGTCACCGCGTGGCTATGGCTACACCTTC
D: -
J: TRBJ1-2
size: -
V: TRBV5-3

CDR3: CASSLGSGLQPQHF
DNA: TGTGCCAGCAGCTTAGGTTCAGGTCTCCAGCCCCAGCATTTT
D: -
J: TRBJ1-5
size: -
V: TRBV7-2

CDR3: CASSYLAGDYGYTF
DNA: TGTGCCAGCAGTTATCTGGCAGGGGACTATGGCTACACCTTC
D: -
J: TRBJ1-2
size: -
V: TRBV6-5

CDR3: CATLAAGSNQPQHF
DNA: TGTGCCACCTTAGCAGCGGGAAGCAATCAGCCCCAGCATTTT
D: -
J: TRBJ1-5
size: -
V: TRBV10-3

CDR3: CASSPRRDGANEKLFF
DNA: TGTGCCAGCAGCCCCAGGCGGGACGGAGCTAATGAAAAACTGTTTTTT
D: -
J: TRBJ1-4
size: -
V: TRBV9

CDR3: CASSFGGTDTQYF
DNA: TGTGCCAGCAGCTTCGGGGGAACAGATACGCAGTATTTT
D: -
J: TRBJ2-3
size: -
V: TRBV7-3

CDR3: CASSRAGGWQETQYF
DNA: TGCGCCAGCAGTAGAGCCGGAGGATGGCAAGAGACCCAGTACTTC
D: -
J: TRBJ2-5
size: -
V: TRBV5-1

CDR3: CASSYGSGLNEKLFF
DNA: TGTGCCAGCAGTTACGGATCAGGGTTGAATGAAAAACTGTTTTTT
D: -
J: TRBJ1-4
size: -
V: TRBV27

CDR3: CASSRGDRGTNVLTF
DNA: TGTGCCAGCAGCCGGGGGGATAGGGGGACCAACGTCCTGACTTTC
D: -
J: TRBJ2-6
size: -
V: TRBV5-6

CDR3: CASSEAADNYNEQFF
DNA: TGTGCCAGCAGCGAGGCAGCGGATAACTACAATGAGCAGTTCTTC
D: -
J: TRBJ2-1
size: -
V: TRBV5-4